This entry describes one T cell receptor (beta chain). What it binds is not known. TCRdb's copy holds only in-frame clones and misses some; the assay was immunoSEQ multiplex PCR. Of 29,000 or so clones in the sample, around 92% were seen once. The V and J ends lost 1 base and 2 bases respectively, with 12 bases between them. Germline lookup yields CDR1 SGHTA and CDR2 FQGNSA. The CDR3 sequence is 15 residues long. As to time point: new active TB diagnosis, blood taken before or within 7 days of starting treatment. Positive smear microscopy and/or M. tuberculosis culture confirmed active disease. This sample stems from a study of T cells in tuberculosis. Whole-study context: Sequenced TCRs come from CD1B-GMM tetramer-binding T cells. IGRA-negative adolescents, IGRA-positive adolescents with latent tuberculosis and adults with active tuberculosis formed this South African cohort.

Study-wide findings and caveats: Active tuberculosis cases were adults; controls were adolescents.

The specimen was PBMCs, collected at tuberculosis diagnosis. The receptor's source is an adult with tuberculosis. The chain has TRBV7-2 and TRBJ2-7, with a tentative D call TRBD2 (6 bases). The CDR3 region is CASSLEASAPYEQYF. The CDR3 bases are TGTGCCAGCAGCTTAGAGGCTAGCGCTCCCTACGAGCAGTACTTC.